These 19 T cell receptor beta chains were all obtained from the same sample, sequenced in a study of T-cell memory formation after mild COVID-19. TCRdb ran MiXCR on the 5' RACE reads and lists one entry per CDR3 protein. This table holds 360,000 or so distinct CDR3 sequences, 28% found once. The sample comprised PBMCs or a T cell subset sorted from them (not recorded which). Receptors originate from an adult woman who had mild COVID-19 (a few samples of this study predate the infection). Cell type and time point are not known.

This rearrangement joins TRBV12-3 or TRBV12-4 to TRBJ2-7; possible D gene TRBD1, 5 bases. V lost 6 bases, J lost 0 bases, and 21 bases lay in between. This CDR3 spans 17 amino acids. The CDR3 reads CASSSPHRFPYSYEQYF. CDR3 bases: TGTGCCAGCAGCTCGCCTCACAGGTTCCCCTACTCCTACGAGCAGTACTTC.

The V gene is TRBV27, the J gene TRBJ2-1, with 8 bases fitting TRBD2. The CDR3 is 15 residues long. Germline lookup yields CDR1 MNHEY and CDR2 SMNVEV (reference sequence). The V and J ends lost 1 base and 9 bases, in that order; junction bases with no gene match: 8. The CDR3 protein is CASSLFAGRAGEQFF. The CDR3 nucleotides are TGTGCCAGCAGTTTATTCGCCGGGAGGGCCGGTGAGCAGTTCTTC.

The CDR3 sequence is CATSITIPSYEQYF. CDR3 DNA: TGTGCCACCAGCATTACCATCCCAAGCTACGAGCAGTACTTC. V gene TRBV15 combines with J gene TRBJ2-7; D remains unclear. CDR1 LNHNV and CDR2 YYDKDF come from the germline V gene (reference sequence). Trimming left V 4 bases short and J 3 bases short, with 13 bases between. The CDR3 is made up of 14 amino acids.

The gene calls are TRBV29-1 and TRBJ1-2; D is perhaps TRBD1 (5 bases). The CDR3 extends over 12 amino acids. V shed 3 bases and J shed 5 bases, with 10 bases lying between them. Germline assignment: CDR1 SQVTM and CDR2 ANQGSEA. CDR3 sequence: CSVETPGYGYTF. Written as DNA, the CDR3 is TGCAGCGTTGAGACCCCAGGGTATGGCTACACCTTC.

CDR3 region: CSGSHRREAFF. CDR3 bases: TGCAGCGGTTCCCACAGGCGAGAAGCTTTCTTT. The chain employs TRBV29-1 and TRBJ1-1; maybe TRBD1 (5 bases). The CDR3 sequence is 11 residues long. CDR1 SQVTM and CDR2 ANQGSEA come from the germline V gene. V lost 7 bases and J 8 bases, leaving 14 bases between the germline ends.

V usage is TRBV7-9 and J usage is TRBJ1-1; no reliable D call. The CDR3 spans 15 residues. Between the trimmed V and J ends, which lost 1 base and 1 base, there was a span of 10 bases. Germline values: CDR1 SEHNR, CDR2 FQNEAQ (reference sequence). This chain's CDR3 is CASSLVWAENTEAFF. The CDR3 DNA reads TGTGCCAGCAGCTTAGTTTGGGCGGAGAACACTGAAGCTTTCTTT.

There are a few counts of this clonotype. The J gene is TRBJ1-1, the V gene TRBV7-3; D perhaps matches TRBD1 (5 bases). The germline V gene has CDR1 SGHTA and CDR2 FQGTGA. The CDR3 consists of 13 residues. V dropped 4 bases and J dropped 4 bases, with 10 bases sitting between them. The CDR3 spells CASSSWGSTEAFF. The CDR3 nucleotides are TGTGCCAGCAGCTCGTGGGGGAGCACTGAAGCTTTCTTT. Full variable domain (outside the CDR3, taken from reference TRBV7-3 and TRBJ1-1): GAGVSQTPSNKVTEKGKYVELRCDPISGHTALYWYRQSLGQGPEFLIYFQGTGAADDSGLPNDRFFAVRPEGSVSTLKIQRTERGDSAVYLCASSSWGSTEAFFGQGTRLTVV.

The CDR3 here is CASRRLAGQEETQYF. CDR3 nucleotides: TGTGCCAGCCGCCGACTAGCGGGGCAGGAAGAGACCCAGTACTTC. The chain recombines TRBV11-2 with TRBJ2-5; TRBD2 matches at 11 bases. Germline CDR1 SGHAT, CDR2 FQNNGV. The junction had 8 bases not matched to a gene; V was cut back by 8 bases and J by 3 bases. This CDR3 is built from 15 residues.

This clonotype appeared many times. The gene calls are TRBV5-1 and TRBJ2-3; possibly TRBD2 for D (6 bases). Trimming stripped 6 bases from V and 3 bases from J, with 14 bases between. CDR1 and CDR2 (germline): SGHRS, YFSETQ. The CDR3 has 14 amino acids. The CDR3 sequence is CASTQDGGTDTQYF. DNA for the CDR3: TGCGCCAGCACCCAGGACGGAGGGACAGATACGCAGTATTTT.

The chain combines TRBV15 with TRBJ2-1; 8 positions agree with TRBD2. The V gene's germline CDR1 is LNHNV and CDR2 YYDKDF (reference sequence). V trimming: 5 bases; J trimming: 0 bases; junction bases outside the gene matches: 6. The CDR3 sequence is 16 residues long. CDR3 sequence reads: CATSPRSGSSYNEQFF. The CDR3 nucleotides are TGTGCCACCAGCCCCCGGAGCGGGAGCTCCTACAATGAGCAGTTCTTC. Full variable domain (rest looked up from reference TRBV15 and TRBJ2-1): DAMVIQNPRYQVTQFGKPVTLSCSQTLNHNVMYWYQQKSSQAPKLLFHYYDKDFNNEADTPDNFQSRRPNTSFCFLDIRSPGLGDTAMYLCATSPRSGSSYNEQFFGPGTRLTVL.

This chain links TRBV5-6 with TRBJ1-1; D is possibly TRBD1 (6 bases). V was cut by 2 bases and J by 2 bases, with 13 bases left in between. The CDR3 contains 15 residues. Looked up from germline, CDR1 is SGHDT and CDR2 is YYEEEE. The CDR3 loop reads CASSFPDSVNTEAFF. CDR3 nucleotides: TGTGCCAGCAGCTTTCCGGACAGCGTCAACACTGAAGCTTTCTTT.

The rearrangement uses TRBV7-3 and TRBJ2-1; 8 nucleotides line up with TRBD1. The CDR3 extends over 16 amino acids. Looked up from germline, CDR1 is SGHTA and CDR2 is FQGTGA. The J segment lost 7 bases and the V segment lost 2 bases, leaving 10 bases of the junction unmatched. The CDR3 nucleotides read TGTGCCAGCAGCTTATCAGGGGGCGGGGTGAATAATGAGCAGTTCTTC. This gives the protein CASSLSGGGVNNEQFF.

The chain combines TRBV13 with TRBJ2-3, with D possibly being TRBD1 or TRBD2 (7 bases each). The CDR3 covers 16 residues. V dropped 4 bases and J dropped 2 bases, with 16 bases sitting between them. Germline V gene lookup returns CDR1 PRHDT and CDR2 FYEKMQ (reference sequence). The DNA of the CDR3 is TGTGCCAGCAGCTCCGCGTCAGGGGGGGACACAGATACGCAGTATTTT. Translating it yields CASSSASGGDTDTQYF.

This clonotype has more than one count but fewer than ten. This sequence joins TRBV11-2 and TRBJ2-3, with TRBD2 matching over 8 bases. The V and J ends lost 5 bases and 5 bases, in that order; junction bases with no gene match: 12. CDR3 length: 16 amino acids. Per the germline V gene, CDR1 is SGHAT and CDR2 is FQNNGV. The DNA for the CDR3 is TGTGCCAGCAGCCCGCGGGGGGTCCAAGAGTTAGATACGCAGTATTTT. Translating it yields CASSPRGVQELDTQYF.

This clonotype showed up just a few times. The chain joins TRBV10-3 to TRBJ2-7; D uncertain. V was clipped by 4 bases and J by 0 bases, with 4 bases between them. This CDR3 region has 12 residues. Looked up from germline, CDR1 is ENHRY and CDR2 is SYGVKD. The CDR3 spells CAISGASYEQYF. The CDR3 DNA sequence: TGTGCCATCAGTGGGGCCTCCTACGAGCAGTACTTC.

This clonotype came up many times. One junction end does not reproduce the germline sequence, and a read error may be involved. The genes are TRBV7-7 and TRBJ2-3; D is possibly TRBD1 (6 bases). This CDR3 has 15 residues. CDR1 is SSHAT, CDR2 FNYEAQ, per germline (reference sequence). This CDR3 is CASSLAPGGTDTQYF. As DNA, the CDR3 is TGTGCTAGCAGCTTAGCGCCAGGGGGCACAGATACGCAGTATTTT.

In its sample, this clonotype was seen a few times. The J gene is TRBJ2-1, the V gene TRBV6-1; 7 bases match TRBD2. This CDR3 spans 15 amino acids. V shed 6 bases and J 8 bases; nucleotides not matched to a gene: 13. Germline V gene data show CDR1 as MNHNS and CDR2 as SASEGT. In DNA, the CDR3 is TGTGCCAGCAGCGGAGCGGGACCTGCATTCTATGAGCAGTTCTTC. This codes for CASSGAGPAFYEQFF.

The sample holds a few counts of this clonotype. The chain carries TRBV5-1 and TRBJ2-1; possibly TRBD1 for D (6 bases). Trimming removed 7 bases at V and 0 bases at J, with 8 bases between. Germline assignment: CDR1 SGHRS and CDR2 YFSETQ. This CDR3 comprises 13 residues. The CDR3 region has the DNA TGCGCCAGCGGACAGAGCTCCTACAATGAGCAGTTCTTC. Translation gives CASGQSSYNEQFF.

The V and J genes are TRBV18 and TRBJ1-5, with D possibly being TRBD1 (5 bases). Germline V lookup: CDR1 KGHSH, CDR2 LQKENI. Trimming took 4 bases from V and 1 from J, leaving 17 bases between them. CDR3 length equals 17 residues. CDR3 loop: CASSLSRVELSNQPQHF. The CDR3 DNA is TGTGCCAGCTCACTTAGCAGGGTGGAGTTGAGCAATCAGCCCCAGCATTTT. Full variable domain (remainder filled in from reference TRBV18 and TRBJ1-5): NAGVMQNPRHLVRRRGQEARLRCSPMKGHSHVYWYRQLPEEGLKFMVYLQKENIIDESGMPKERFSAEFPKEGPSILRIQQVVRGDSAAYFCASSLSRVELSNQPQHFGDGTRLSIL.